The clone carrying this TCR beta chain was recorded once. Ages ranged from about 18 to 89 years, with residence in 24 US areas. Membership in each cohort depended on participant-reported clinical history. The study counted Cohort 3 donors as recovered given two negative PCRs, clearance, or symptom resolution. Looked up from germline, CDR1 is ENHRY and CDR2 is SYGVKD. V dropped 6 bases and J dropped 6; count of bases not matched to a gene: 8. CDR3 length: 15 amino acids. The sample originates from a study of blood T cell repertoires in COVID-19. Study context: Acute and convalescent COVID-19 specimens originated in the United States, Italy and Spain.

Sequencing was performed with immunoSEQ multiplex PCR; in TCRdb, only in-frame clones are kept and a portion is missing. Of 300,000 to 400,000 clones in the sample, approximately 90% were seen once. V is TRBV10-3 and J is TRBJ2-2, with 9 bases that match TRBD1. The TCR sequence derives from a woman aged 18-29 years who had recovered from COVID-19. The sequenced sample consisted of PBMCs or T cells enriched from blood (not recorded which). The chain's CDR3 is CAIRRQGVIAGELFF. The CDR3 DNA sequence: TGTGCCATCAGAAGACAGGGGGTGATAGCCGGGGAGCTGTTTTTT.